This is a list of T cell receptor beta chains from one sample in a study of T cells in Graves' hyperthyroidism and ophthalmopathy. TCRdb re-derived calls from the multiplex PCR reads in MiXCR, one entry per CDR3 protein. This sample yields 450,000 to 700,000 distinct CDR3 sequences, of which about 45% are seen a single time; about 8% belongs to the top ten. Sequenced input: peripheral blood or thyroid tissue (not recorded which). These receptors were collected from a woman aged 18-29 years with Graves' hyperthyroidism. The CDR3 runs from the conserved cysteine through the conserved F or W. A D gene is named only where the DNA matches it firmly. Clone size is not always given. Where it is, it says once, few, many or a class for expanded clones.

J gene: TRBJ2-1; CDR3 length: 17; clone size: NA; V gene: TRBV10-3; D gene: NA; CDR3 protein: CAISDWEASDSYNEQFF; CDR3 DNA: TGTGCCATCAGTGATTGGGAGGCTAGCGATTCCTACAATGAGCAGTTCTTC
J gene: TRBJ2-7; CDR3 length: 14; clone size: many; V gene: TRBV6-2/TRBV6-3; D gene: TRBD1; CDR3 protein: CASSPWTGFDEQYF; CDR3 DNA: TGTGCCAGCAGTCCCTGGACAGGGTTCGACGAGCAGTACTTC
J gene: TRBJ1-4; CDR3 length: 14; clone size: few; V gene: TRBV27; D gene: NA; CDR3 protein: CASSLAGRVEKLFF; CDR3 DNA: TGTGCCAGCAGTTTGGCAGGGCGGGTGGAAAAACTGTTTTTT
J gene: TRBJ1-4; CDR3 length: 16; clone size: NA; V gene: TRBV12-3/TRBV12-4; D gene: NA; CDR3 protein: CASSQTHRTANEKLFF; CDR3 DNA: TGTGCCAGCAGTCAAACGCACAGGACGGCTAATGAAAAACTGTTTTTT
J gene: TRBJ2-3; CDR3 length: 15; clone size: NA; V gene: TRBV2; D gene: TRBD1; CDR3 protein: CASSPGQGRLDTQYF; CDR3 DNA: TGTGCCAGCAGTCCCGGACAGGGGAGATTAGATACGCAGTATTTT
J gene: TRBJ2-1; CDR3 length: 13; clone size: NA; V gene: TRBV7-9; D gene: NA; CDR3 protein: CASNYRVLSEQFF; CDR3 DNA: TGTGCCAGCAACTACAGGGTATTAAGTGAGCAGTTCTTC
J gene: TRBJ1-3; CDR3 length: 18; clone size: NA; V gene: TRBV7-2; D gene: NA; CDR3 protein: CASSLPGRGANYGYTIYF; CDR3 DNA: TGTGCCAGCAGCCTACCAGGACGGGGGGCTAACTATGGCTACACCATATATTTT
J gene: TRBJ2-3; CDR3 length: 16; clone size: NA; V gene: TRBV24-1; D gene: NA; CDR3 protein: CATSDFQRAAGDTQYF; CDR3 DNA: TGTGCCACCAGTGATTTCCAGCGGGCAGCTGGAGATACGCAGTATTTT
J gene: TRBJ2-7; CDR3 length: 15; clone size: many; V gene: TRBV7-3; D gene: TRBD2; CDR3 protein: CASSLSRTSNHEQYF; CDR3 DNA: TGTGCCAGCAGCTTATCCCGGACTAGCAATCACGAGCAGTACTTC
J gene: TRBJ2-2; CDR3 length: 14; clone size: many; V gene: TRBV29-1; D gene: TRBD2; CDR3 protein: CSAGGDLNTGELFF; CDR3 DNA: TGCAGCGCTGGGGGGGACCTGAACACCGGGGAGCTGTTTTTT
J gene: TRBJ2-7; CDR3 length: 15; clone size: few; V gene: TRBV25-1; D gene: TRBD1; CDR3 protein: CASSKTGANSYEQYF; CDR3 DNA: TGTGCCAGCAGCAAGACAGGGGCAAACTCCTACGAGCAGTACTTC
J gene: TRBJ2-7; CDR3 length: 13; clone size: many; V gene: TRBV3-1; D gene: NA; CDR3 protein: CATSPKGPYEQYF; CDR3 DNA: TGTGCCACCTCGCCAAAGGGACCCTACGAGCAGTACTTC
J gene: TRBJ1-1; CDR3 length: 13; clone size: many; V gene: TRBV7-3; D gene: NA; CDR3 protein: CASSEVGTTEAFF; CDR3 DNA: TGTGCCAGCAGCGAGGTGGGCACGACTGAAGCTTTCTTT
J gene: TRBJ2-1; CDR3 length: 11; clone size: NA; V gene: TRBV25-1; D gene: TRBD2; CDR3 protein: CASSGREVGFF; CDR3 DNA: TGTGCCAGCAGTGGCCGGGAGGTCGGGTTCTTC
J gene: TRBJ1-2; CDR3 length: 14; clone size: NA; V gene: TRBV20-1; D gene: TRBD1; CDR3 protein: CSARYTGVDYGYTF; CDR3 DNA: TGCAGTGCTAGATACACAGGGGTGGACTATGGCTACACCTTC
J gene: TRBJ1-1; CDR3 length: 15; clone size: NA; V gene: TRBV4-2; D gene: NA; CDR3 protein: CASSQDYAGMIEAFF; CDR3 DNA: TGTGCCAGCAGCCAAGACTATGCAGGGATGATTGAAGCTTTCTTT
J gene: TRBJ2-1; CDR3 length: 15; clone size: NA; V gene: TRBV7-2; D gene: NA; CDR3 protein: CASSLLRGAGNEQFF; CDR3 DNA: TGTGCCAGCAGCTTGCTTCGGGGGGCAGGGAATGAGCAGTTCTTC
J gene: TRBJ2-3; CDR3 length: 15; clone size: NA; V gene: TRBV2; D gene: TRBD2; CDR3 protein: CASSDEREDTDTQYF; CDR3 DNA: TGTGCCAGCAGTGATGAGCGGGAAGACACAGATACGCAGTATTTT
J gene: TRBJ1-4; CDR3 length: 16; clone size: NA; V gene: TRBV25-1; D gene: NA; CDR3 protein: CASLRTEGATNEKLFF; CDR3 DNA: TGTGCCAGCTTAAGGACCGAGGGGGCAACTAATGAAAAACTGTTTTTT
J gene: TRBJ1-5; CDR3 length: 16; clone size: NA; V gene: TRBV28; D gene: TRBD1; CDR3 protein: CASERIGTGGNQPQHF; CDR3 DNA: TGTGCCAGCGAGAGGATAGGGACAGGGGGCAATCAGCCCCAGCATTTT
J gene: TRBJ2-7; CDR3 length: 17; clone size: NA; V gene: TRBV10-3; D gene: NA; CDR3 protein: CASTGPLRGGNSYEQYF; CDR3 DNA: TGTGCCAGCACCGGACCCCTAAGAGGCGGGAATTCCTACGAGCAGTACTTC
J gene: TRBJ2-6; CDR3 length: 18; clone size: many; V gene: TRBV7-9; D gene: TRBD1; CDR3 protein: CASSPWTGLTSGANVLTF; CDR3 DNA: TGTGCCAGCAGCCCGTGGACAGGGCTCACCTCTGGGGCCAACGTCCTGACTTTC
J gene: TRBJ2-2; CDR3 length: 16; clone size: NA; V gene: TRBV7-6; D gene: TRBD1; CDR3 protein: CASSPLGQGSAGELFF; CDR3 DNA: TGTGCCAGCTCACCATTGGGACAGGGTTCCGCCGGGGAGCTGTTTTTT
J gene: TRBJ1-1; CDR3 length: 16; clone size: many; V gene: TRBV7-8; D gene: TRBD1; CDR3 protein: CASSPGRGPGNTEAFF; CDR3 DNA: TGTGCCAGCAGCCCCGGAAGGGGGCCGGGGAACACTGAAGCTTTCTTT
J gene: TRBJ1-2; CDR3 length: 14; clone size: NA; V gene: TRBV12-3/TRBV12-4; D gene: NA; CDR3 protein: CASSTPGTTYGYTF; CDR3 DNA: TGTGCCAGCAGTACGCCCGGGACTACCTATGGCTACACCTTC
J gene: TRBJ2-7; CDR3 length: 20; clone size: NA; V gene: TRBV5-8; D gene: TRBD1; CDR3 protein: CASSLPDRGLRSGSFYEQYF; CDR3 DNA: TGTGCCAGCAGCCTCCCCGACAGGGGGCTAAGGAGCGGGAGTTTTTACGAGCAGTACTTC
J gene: TRBJ1-1; CDR3 length: 15; clone size: many; V gene: TRBV7-9; D gene: NA; CDR3 protein: CASSYPGPGGTEAFF; CDR3 DNA: TGTGCCAGCAGCTACCCTGGGCCCGGGGGCACTGAAGCTTTCTTT
J gene: TRBJ2-7; CDR3 length: 12; clone size: many; V gene: TRBV6-5; D gene: TRBD2; CDR3 protein: CASSSSGDEQYF; CDR3 DNA: TGTGCCAGCAGTTCTAGCGGGGACGAGCAGTACTTC
J gene: TRBJ1-1; CDR3 length: 13; clone size: many; V gene: TRBV19; D gene: NA; CDR3 protein: CASSWGQNTEAFF; CDR3 DNA: TGTGCCAGTAGTTGGGGACAGAACACTGAAGCTTTCTTT
J gene: TRBJ2-2; CDR3 length: 16; clone size: many; V gene: TRBV7-9; D gene: NA; CDR3 protein: CASSSSRGTNTGELFF; CDR3 DNA: TGTGCCAGCAGCTCCTCTCGAGGGACGAACACCGGGGAGCTGTTTTTT
J gene: TRBJ2-1; CDR3 length: 16; clone size: NA; V gene: TRBV24-1; D gene: NA; CDR3 protein: CATSDLSGVSFNEQFF; CDR3 DNA: TGTGCCACCAGTGATTTGTCGGGAGTGTCGTTCAATGAGCAGTTCTTC
J gene: TRBJ2-7; CDR3 length: 14; clone size: NA; V gene: TRBV2; D gene: NA; CDR3 protein: CASTELVGAYEQYF; CDR3 DNA: TGTGCCAGCACGGAGTTGGTAGGGGCCTACGAGCAGTACTTC
J gene: TRBJ2-5; CDR3 length: 13; clone size: many; V gene: TRBV5-8; D gene: NA; CDR3 protein: CASSLMGSETQYF; CDR3 DNA: TGTGCCAGCAGCTTGATGGGGTCGGAGACCCAGTACTTC
J gene: TRBJ1-1; CDR3 length: 15; clone size: NA; V gene: TRBV4-1; D gene: TRBD1; CDR3 protein: CASSQSGTGGTEAFF; CDR3 DNA: TGCGCCAGCAGCCAATCCGGGACAGGGGGCACTGAAGCTTTCTTT
J gene: TRBJ2-7; CDR3 length: 14; clone size: NA; V gene: TRBV20-1; D gene: NA; CDR3 protein: CSAEGASGDYEQYF; CDR3 DNA: TGCAGTGCTGAGGGGGCTAGCGGAGATTACGAGCAGTACTTC
J gene: TRBJ1-1; CDR3 length: 14; clone size: NA; V gene: TRBV27; D gene: NA; CDR3 protein: CASSMGGGDTEAFF; CDR3 DNA: TGTGCCAGCAGCATGGGTGGCGGGGACACTGAAGCTTTCTTT
J gene: TRBJ2-1; CDR3 length: 15; clone size: few; V gene: TRBV20-1; D gene: TRBD2; CDR3 protein: CSAERLAGGYNEQFF; CDR3 DNA: TGCAGTGCTGAGCGACTAGCGGGAGGGTACAATGAGCAGTTCTTC
J gene: TRBJ2-7; CDR3 length: 9; clone size: NA; V gene: TRBV20-1; D gene: NA; CDR3 protein: CSAAGEQYF; CDR3 DNA: TGCAGTGCTGCTGGGGAGCAGTACTTC
J gene: TRBJ2-7; CDR3 length: 14; clone size: many; V gene: TRBV20-1; D gene: TRBD2; CDR3 protein: CSASGRRKLYEQYF; CDR3 DNA: TGCAGTGCTAGCGGGAGGCGAAAACTCTACGAGCAGTACTTC
J gene: TRBJ1-1; CDR3 length: 16; clone size: few; V gene: TRBV11-2; D gene: NA; CDR3 protein: CASSLEVGGVDTEAFF; CDR3 DNA: TGTGCCAGCAGCTTAGAAGTAGGGGGGGTGGACACTGAAGCTTTCTTT
J gene: TRBJ1-6; CDR3 length: 14; clone size: NA; V gene: TRBV11-2; D gene: TRBD1; CDR3 protein: CASSRQGFISPLHF; CDR3 DNA: TGTGCCAGCAGCCGACAGGGTTTTATTTCACCCCTCCACTTT
J gene: TRBJ1-1; CDR3 length: 13; clone size: NA; V gene: TRBV19; D gene: NA; CDR3 protein: CASSSSALNEQFF; CDR3 DNA: TGTGCCAGTAGTTCCTCCGCCTTGAATGAGCAGTTCTTT
J gene: TRBJ1-6; CDR3 length: 14; clone size: NA; V gene: TRBV29-1; D gene: TRBD1; CDR3 protein: CSPWTGVDNSPLHF; CDR3 DNA: TGCAGCCCCTGGACAGGGGTGGATAATTCACCCCTCCACTTT
J gene: TRBJ2-2; CDR3 length: 16; clone size: many; V gene: TRBV9; D gene: NA; CDR3 protein: CASSVQGSLRTGELFF; CDR3 DNA: TGTGCCAGCAGCGTACAGGGTTCTTTGAGAACCGGGGAGCTGTTTTTT
J gene: TRBJ2-7; CDR3 length: 16; clone size: NA; V gene: TRBV3-1; D gene: NA; CDR3 protein: CASSQDESGQSYEQYF; CDR3 DNA: TGTGCCAGCAGCCAAGATGAGTCGGGTCAGTCCTACGAGCAGTACTTC
J gene: TRBJ1-2; CDR3 length: 12; clone size: many; V gene: TRBV24-1; D gene: NA; CDR3 protein: CATSDPVGGYTF; CDR3 DNA: TGTGCCACCAGTGACCCCGTCGGTGGCTACACCTTC
J gene: TRBJ2-5; CDR3 length: 11; clone size: NA; V gene: TRBV4-1; D gene: NA; CDR3 protein: CASSQEENQYF; CDR3 DNA: TGCGCCAGCAGCCAAGAAGAGAACCAGTACTTC